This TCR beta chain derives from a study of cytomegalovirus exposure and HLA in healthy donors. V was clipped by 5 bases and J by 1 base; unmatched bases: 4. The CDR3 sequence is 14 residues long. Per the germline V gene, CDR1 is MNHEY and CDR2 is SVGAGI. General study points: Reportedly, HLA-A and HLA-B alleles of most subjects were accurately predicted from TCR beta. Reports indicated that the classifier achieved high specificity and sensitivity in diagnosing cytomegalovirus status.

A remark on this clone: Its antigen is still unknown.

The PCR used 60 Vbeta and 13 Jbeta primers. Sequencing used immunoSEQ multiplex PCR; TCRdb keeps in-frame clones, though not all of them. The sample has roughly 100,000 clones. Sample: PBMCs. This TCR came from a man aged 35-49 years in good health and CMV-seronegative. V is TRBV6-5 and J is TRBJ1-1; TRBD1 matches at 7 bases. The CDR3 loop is CASSVGQRNTEAFF. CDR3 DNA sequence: TGTGCCAGCAGTGTGGGACAGAGGAACACTGAAGCTTTCTTT.